Each of the 14 T cell receptor beta chains below was sequenced from the same sample in a study of T cell responses to AZD1222 COVID-19 vaccine. Method: immunoSEQ multiplex PCR; TCRdb's copy keeps in-frame clones and lacks some. The repertoire consists of 200,000 to 300,000 clones, with more than 85% occurring once and the leading ten covering less than 0.65%. Sample: peripheral blood, taken on day 0 of AZD1222 vaccination. The source of these receptors is an adult in good health.

This CDR3 is CASSPPGTEKLFF. CDR3 nucleotide sequence: TGTGCCAGCTCACCACCTGGCACTGAAAAACTGTTTTTT. The chain combines TRBV18 with TRBJ1-4; D gene uncertain. The CDR3 is 13 amino acids. Deletions cut 0 bases from V and 7 bases from J, with 6 bases between. Germline-derived CDR1 and CDR2 are KGHSH and LQKENI. Supplemented by reference TRBV18 and TRBJ1-4, the full variable domain reads NAGVMQNPRHLVRRRGQEARLRCSPMKGHSHVYWYRQLPEEGLKFMVYLQKENIIDESGMPKERFSAEFPKEGPSILRIQQVVRGDSAAYFCASSPPGTEKLFFGSGTQLSVL.

The chain joins TRBV9 to TRBJ1-1, with no clear D. V lost 1 base and J lost 2, with 6 bases in between. The length of the CDR3 is 13 residues. Germline V gene lookup returns CDR1 SGDLS and CDR2 YYNGEE. Here the CDR3 reads CASSVSVNTEAFF. CDR3 sequence (DNA): TGTGCCAGCAGCGTATCAGTTAACACTGAAGCTTTCTTT. Supplemented by reference TRBV9 and TRBJ1-1, the full variable domain reads DSGVTQTPKHLITATGQRVTLRCSPRSGDLSVYWYQQSLDQGLQFLIQYYNGEERAKGNILERFSAQQFPDLHSELNLSSLELGDSALYFCASSVSVNTEAFFGQGTRLTVV.

The chain links TRBV4-1 to TRBJ2-1, with unresolved D. The germline V gene has CDR1 MGHRA and CDR2 YSYEKL. Trimming cost V 1 base and J 10 bases, with 8 bases left between them. CDR3 length equals 12 residues. The DNA for the CDR3 is TGCGCCAGCAGCCAAGGGCCCGGGGAGCAGTTCTTC. It specifies CASSQGPGEQFF.

This clone turned up a few times. The chain joins TRBV5-1 to TRBJ2-1; the match to TRBD2 covers 10 bases. The V gene's germline CDR1 is SGHRS and CDR2 YFSETQ. V was pared by 4 bases and J by 9 bases, with 7 bases of the junction left unmatched. There are 14 residues in the CDR3. The CDR3, as DNA: TGCGCCAGCAGCAGAGCGGGAGGGCCGAGTGAGCAGTTCTTC. This codes for CASSRAGGPSEQFF.

This chain joins TRBV3-1 (or the pseudogene TRBV3-2) and TRBJ2-2, with 7 nucleotides matching TRBD2. V shed 2 bases and J 3 bases; nucleotides not matched to a gene: 9. The CDR3 sequence is 17 residues long. The germline gives CDR1 LGHDT, CDR2 YNNKEL (reference sequence). CDR3 in amino acids: CASSQLRASGYTGELFF. CDR3 DNA: TGTGCCAGCAGCCAATTAAGGGCTAGCGGCTACACCGGGGAGCTGTTTTTT.

V gene TRBV7-9 combines with J gene TRBJ2-3; D perhaps matches TRBD2 (5 bases). The CDR3 runs 15 residues. V lost 4 bases, J lost 2 bases, and 13 bases lay in between. CDR1 and CDR2 (germline): SEHNR, FQNEAQ (reference sequence). DNA for the CDR3: TGTGCCAGCAGCTCTCCCGGGATATCCACAGATACGCAGTATTTT. Its translation is CASSSPGISTDTQYF.

This clone was observed a few times. This chain uses TRBV19 with TRBJ2-2, with D uncertain. The CDR3 length is 14 residues. Germline V lookup: CDR1 LNHDA, CDR2 SQIVND (reference sequence). V was shortened by 5 bases and J by 1 base, with 8 bases between the two germline ends. The CDR3 DNA is TGTGCCAGTAGTTCCGGGCTGAACACCGGGGAGCTGTTTTTT. Translation: CASSSGLNTGELFF.

The rearrangement links TRBV28 to TRBJ1-2; 7 nucleotides line up with TRBD1. The germline gives CDR1 MDHEN, CDR2 SYDVKM. The CDR3 runs to 14 residues. With V trimmed by 2 bases and J by 3 bases, 3 bases remained unmatched. Written as DNA, the CDR3 is TGTGCCAGCAGTTTACTAACAGGGGACTATGGCTACACCTTC. It codes for CASSLLTGDYGYTF.

This chain links TRBV3-1 (or the pseudogene TRBV3-2) with TRBJ1-3; 9 nucleotides agree with TRBD1. CDR3 length: 19 amino acids. CDR1 is LGHDT and CDR2 is YNNKEL in the germline V gene (reference sequence). V gave up 2 bases and J gave up 2 bases; unmatched junction bases: 13. The CDR3 sequence is CASSQHLPGQGLTGNTIYF. The CDR3 DNA sequence: TGTGCCAGCAGCCAACACCTTCCGGGACAGGGATTGACTGGAAACACCATATATTTT.

As for this clone: Mismatch with germline at one junction end may stem from a read error. The V call is TRBV29-1, the J call TRBJ2-7, with D perhaps TRBD1 (5 bases). Germline CDR1 and CDR2: SQVTM and ANQGSEA. The CDR3 runs to 11 residues. The CDR3 DNA reads as TGCAGCGTCGAAGACAGTGGCGAGCAGTACTTC. Translating it yields CSVEDSGEQYF.

The genes are TRBV28 and TRBJ1-2; 7 nucleotides agree with TRBD1. The CDR3 is 14 amino acids. V shed 6 bases and J 4 bases; nucleotides not matched to a gene: 8. Germline assignment: CDR1 MDHEN and CDR2 SYDVKM. CDR3 protein: CASRRQGSAYGYTF. For the CDR3, the DNA is TGTGCCAGCAGACGACAGGGTTCCGCCTATGGCTACACCTTC.

The chain couples TRBV29-1 to TRBJ2-2; 7 positions agree with TRBD2. V lost 4 bases, J lost 9 bases, and 5 bases stayed unmatched. The V gene's germline CDR1 is SQVTM and CDR2 ANQGSEA. The CDR3 length is 12 residues. The CDR3 reads CSVVGRERELFF. In DNA form, the CDR3 reads TGCAGCGTTGTAGGGCGGGAGAGGGAGCTGTTTTTT.

This rearrangement joins TRBV27 to TRBJ2-2; either TRBD1 or TRBD2 may supply D (5 bases each). This CDR3 comprises 15 residues. V lost 5 bases, J lost 6 bases, and 16 bases lay in between. Germline V gene data show CDR1 as MNHEY and CDR2 as SMNVEV (reference sequence). CDR3 nucleotides: TGTGCCAGCAGTCCGGGGCCACGATTTTCCGGGGAGCTGTTTTTT. Amino acid sequence: CASSPGPRFSGELFF.

The chain couples TRBV3-1 (or the pseudogene TRBV3-2) to TRBJ1-4; D is undetermined. Trimming took off 2 bases at V and 5 bases at J, with 12 bases between the two ends. From germline, CDR1 is LGHDT and CDR2 YNNKEL (reference sequence). CDR3 size: 15 residues. CDR3 sequence: CASSQWRDKNEKLFF. CDR3 bases: TGTGCCAGCAGCCAATGGAGGGATAAGAATGAAAAACTGTTTTTT.